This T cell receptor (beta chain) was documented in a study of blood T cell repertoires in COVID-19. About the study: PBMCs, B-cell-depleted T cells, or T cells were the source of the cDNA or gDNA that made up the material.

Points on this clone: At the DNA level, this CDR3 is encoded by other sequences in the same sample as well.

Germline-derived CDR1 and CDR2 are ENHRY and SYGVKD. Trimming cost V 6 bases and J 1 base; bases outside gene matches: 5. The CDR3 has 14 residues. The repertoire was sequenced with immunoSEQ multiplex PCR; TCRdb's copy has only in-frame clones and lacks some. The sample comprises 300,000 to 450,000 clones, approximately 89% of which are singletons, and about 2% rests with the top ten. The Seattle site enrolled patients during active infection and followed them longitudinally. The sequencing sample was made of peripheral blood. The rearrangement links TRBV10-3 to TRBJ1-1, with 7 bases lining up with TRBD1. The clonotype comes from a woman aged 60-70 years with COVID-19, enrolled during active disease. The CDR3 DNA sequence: TGTGCCATCAGACGGGACAGCTCGAACACTGAAGCTTTCTTT. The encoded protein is CAIRRDSSNTEAFF.